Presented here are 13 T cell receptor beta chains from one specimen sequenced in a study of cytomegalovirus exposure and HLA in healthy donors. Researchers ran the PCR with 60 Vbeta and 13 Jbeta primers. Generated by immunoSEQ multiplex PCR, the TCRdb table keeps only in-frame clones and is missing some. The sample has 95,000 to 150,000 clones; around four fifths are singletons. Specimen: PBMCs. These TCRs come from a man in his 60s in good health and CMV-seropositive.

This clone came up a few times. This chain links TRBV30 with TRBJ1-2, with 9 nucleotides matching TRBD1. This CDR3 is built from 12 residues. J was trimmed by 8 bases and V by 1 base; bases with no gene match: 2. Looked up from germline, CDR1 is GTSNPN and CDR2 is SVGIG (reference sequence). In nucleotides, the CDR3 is TGTGCCTGGAGTGCGGACAGGGGAGGCTACACCTTC. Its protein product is CAWSADRGGYTF.

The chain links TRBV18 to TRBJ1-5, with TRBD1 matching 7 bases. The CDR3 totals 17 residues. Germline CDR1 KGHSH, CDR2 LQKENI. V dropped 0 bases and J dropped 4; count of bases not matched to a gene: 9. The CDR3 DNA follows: TGTGCCAGCTCACCACCGGGGATACAGGGGACTAATCAGCCCCAGCATTTT. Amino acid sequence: CASSPPGIQGTNQPQHF.

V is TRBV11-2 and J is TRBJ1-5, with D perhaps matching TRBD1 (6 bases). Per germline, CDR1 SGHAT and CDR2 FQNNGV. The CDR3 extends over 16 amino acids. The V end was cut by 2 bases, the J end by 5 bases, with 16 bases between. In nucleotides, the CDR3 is TGTGCCAGCAGCTTAACGGCAGGGGATAGGTATCAGCCCCAGCATTTT. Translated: CASSLTAGDRYQPQHF.

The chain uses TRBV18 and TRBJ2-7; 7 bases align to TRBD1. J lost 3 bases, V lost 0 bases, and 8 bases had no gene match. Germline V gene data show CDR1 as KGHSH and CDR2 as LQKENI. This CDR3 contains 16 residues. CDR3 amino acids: CASSPPHDRVSYEQYF. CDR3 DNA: TGTGCCAGCTCACCACCCCATGACAGGGTGAGCTACGAGCAGTACTTC.

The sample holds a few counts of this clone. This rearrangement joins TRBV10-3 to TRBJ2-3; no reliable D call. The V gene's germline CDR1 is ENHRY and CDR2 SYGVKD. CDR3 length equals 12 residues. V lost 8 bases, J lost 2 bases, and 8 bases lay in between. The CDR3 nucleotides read TGTGCCATCGGCTTTCTCACAGATACGCAGTATTTT. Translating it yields CAIGFLTDTQYF.

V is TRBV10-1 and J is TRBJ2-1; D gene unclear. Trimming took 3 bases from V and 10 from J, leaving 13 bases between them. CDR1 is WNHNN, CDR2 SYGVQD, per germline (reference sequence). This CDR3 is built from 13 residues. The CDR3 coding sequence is TGCGCCAGCAGTGAAAACAGACCAACCGAGCAGTTCTTC. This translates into CASSENRPTEQFF.

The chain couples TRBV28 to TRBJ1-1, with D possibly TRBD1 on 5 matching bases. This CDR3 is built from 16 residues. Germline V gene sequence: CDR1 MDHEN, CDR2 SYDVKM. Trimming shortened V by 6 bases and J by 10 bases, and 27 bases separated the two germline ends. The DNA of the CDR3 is TGTGCCAGCAGCCTATGGGAACTTCAGGGCCCCTTTGCAGCTTTCTTT. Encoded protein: CASSLWELQGPFAAFF. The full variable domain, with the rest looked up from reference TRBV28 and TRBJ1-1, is DVKVTQSSRYLVKRTGEKVFLECVQDMDHENMFWYRQDPGLGLRLIYFSYDVKMKEKGDIPEGYSVSREKKERFSLILESASTNQTSMYLCASSLWELQGPFAAFFGQGTRLTVV.

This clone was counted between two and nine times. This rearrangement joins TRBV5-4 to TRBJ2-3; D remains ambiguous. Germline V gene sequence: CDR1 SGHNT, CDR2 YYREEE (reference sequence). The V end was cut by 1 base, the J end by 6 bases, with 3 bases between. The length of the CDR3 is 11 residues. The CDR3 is CASSLRDTQYF. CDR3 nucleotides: TGTGCCAGCAGCTTGCGTGATACGCAGTATTTT.

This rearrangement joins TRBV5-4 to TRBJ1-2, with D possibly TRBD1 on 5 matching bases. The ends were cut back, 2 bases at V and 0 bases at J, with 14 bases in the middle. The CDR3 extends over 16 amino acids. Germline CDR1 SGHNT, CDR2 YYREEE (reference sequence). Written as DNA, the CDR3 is TGTGCCAGCAGCTTCCCCCGACAGACCGCTAACTATGGCTACACCTTC. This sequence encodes CASSFPRQTANYGYTF.

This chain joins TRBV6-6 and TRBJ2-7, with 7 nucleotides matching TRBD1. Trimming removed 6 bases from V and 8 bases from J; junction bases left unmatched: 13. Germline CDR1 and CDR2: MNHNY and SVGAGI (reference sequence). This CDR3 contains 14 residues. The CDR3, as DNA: TGTGCCAGCAGCCGCAACAGGGGTGGAGGCCAGCAGTACTTC. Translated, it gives CASSRNRGGGQQYF.

This CDR3 is CAWSVHMGASRTNEKLFF. DNA for the CDR3: TGTGCCTGGAGTGTACATATGGGGGCATCAAGAACTAATGAAAAACTGTTTTTT. This sequence joins TRBV30 and TRBJ1-4; tentative D call: TRBD1 (6 bases). CDR1 and CDR2 from the germline V gene are GTSNPN and SVGIG (reference sequence). V lost 0 bases to trimming and J lost 1 base, with 18 bases between them. The CDR3 contains 18 residues.

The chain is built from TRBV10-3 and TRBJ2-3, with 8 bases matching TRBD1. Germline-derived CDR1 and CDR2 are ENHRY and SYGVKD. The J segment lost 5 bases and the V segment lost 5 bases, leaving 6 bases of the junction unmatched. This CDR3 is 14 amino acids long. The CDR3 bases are TGTGCCATCAGTACGACAGGGGACGGAGATACGCAGTATTTT. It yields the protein CAISTTGDGDTQYF.

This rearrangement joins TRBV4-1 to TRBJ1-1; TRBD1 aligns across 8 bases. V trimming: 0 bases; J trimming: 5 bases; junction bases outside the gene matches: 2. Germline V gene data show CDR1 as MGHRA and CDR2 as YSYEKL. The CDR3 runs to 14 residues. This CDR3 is CASSQDQGATEAFF. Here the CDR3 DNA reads TGCGCCAGCAGCCAAGATCAGGGGGCAACTGAAGCTTTCTTT.